Below are 21 T cell receptor beta chains sequenced from a single sample in a study of cytomegalovirus exposure and HLA in healthy donors. Primers: 60 Vbeta forward and 13 Jbeta reverse. The protocol was immunoSEQ multiplex PCR, while the TCRdb copy is restricted to in-frame clones and leaves out a portion. The profile covers 100,000 or so clones, with around 78% appearing a single time and just over 2.5% taken by the ten largest. The sequencing sample was made of PBMCs. The origin of the receptors is a man aged 35 to 55 in good health and CMV-seronegative.

The sample holds one count of this clone. The CDR3 protein is CASTKTGDNEKLFF. CDR3 DNA sequence: TGTGCCAGCACCAAGACAGGGGATAATGAAAAACTGTTTTTT. The J gene is TRBJ1-4, the V gene TRBV7-9; the match to TRBD1 covers 8 bases. The germline CDR1 and CDR2 sequences are SEHNR and FQNEAQ (reference sequence). Trimming took 7 bases from V and 4 from J; bases not matched to a gene: 5. The CDR3 totals 14 residues.

This clone has a handful of counts. This chain links TRBV11-1 with TRBJ1-2, with TRBD1 identical over 10 bases. Germline CDR1 and CDR2: SGHAT and FQDESV (reference sequence). CDR3 length: 13 residues. V gave up 4 bases and J gave up 8 bases; unmatched junction bases: 4. The CDR3: CASSSGQGKGYTF. CDR3 DNA: TGTGCCAGCAGCTCGGGACAGGGGAAGGGCTACACCTTC. Full variable domain (remainder filled in from reference TRBV11-1 and TRBJ1-2): EAEVAQSPRYKITEKSQAVAFWCDPISGHATLYWYRQILGQGPELLVQFQDESVVDDSQLPKDRFSAERLKGVDSTLKIQPAELGDSAMYLCASSSGQGKGYTFGSGTRLTVV.

This chain connects TRBV18 to TRBJ2-7, with 7 bases lining up with TRBD1. Germline CDR1 KGHSH, CDR2 LQKENI. V dropped 1 base and J dropped 5; count of bases not matched to a gene: 8. CDR3 size: 15 residues. The CDR3 sequence: CASSPLQGVENEQYF. As DNA, the CDR3 is TGTGCCAGCTCACCACTCCAGGGGGTGGAAAACGAGCAGTACTTC.

The chain employs TRBV6-1 and TRBJ1-2, with no clear D. V was clipped by 3 bases and J by 4 bases, with 9 bases between them. CDR3 length equals 13 residues. CDR1 is MNHNS, CDR2 SASEGT, per germline. CDR3 amino acids: CASSDQAIYGYTF. In DNA, the CDR3 is TGTGCCAGCAGTGACCAGGCGATCTATGGCTACACCTTC.

V and J are TRBV29-1 and TRBJ1-1, with a tentative D call TRBD1 (5 bases). This CDR3 comprises 13 residues. Trimming took 4 bases from V and 1 from J, leaving 10 bases between them. The germline gives CDR1 SQVTM, CDR2 ANQGSEA. The CDR3 nucleotides read TGCAGCGTTGGTAGGGGAAGGAACACTGAAGCTTTCTTT. Its protein is CSVGRGRNTEAFF.

The gene calls are TRBV9 and TRBJ2-7, with 8 bases fitting TRBD1. Looked up from germline, CDR1 is SGDLS and CDR2 is YYNGEE. This CDR3 is 15 amino acids long. V shed 1 base and J 5 bases; nucleotides not matched to a gene: 8. This CDR3 is CASSVSGQDLHEQYF. The CDR3 DNA follows: TGTGCCAGCAGCGTATCGGGACAGGATCTCCACGAGCAGTACTTC.

This clone was recorded only once. V usage is TRBV18 and J usage is TRBJ2-1; 7 nucleotides align to TRBD1. Germline CDR1 is KGHSH and CDR2 is LQKENI. V trimming: 4 bases; J trimming: 4 bases; junction bases outside the gene matches: 4. The CDR3 runs to 14 residues. The CDR3 region has the DNA TGTGCCAGCTCACGGACAGGCGAGTACAATGAGCAGTTCTTC. Translated, it gives CASSRTGEYNEQFF.

The chain couples TRBV13 to TRBJ2-1; weak D call: TRBD1 (6 bases). This CDR3 region has 13 residues. The V end lost 4 bases, the J end lost 4 bases, and 8 bases lay between the germline ends. CDR1 is PRHDT, CDR2 FYEKMQ, per germline (reference sequence). Here the CDR3 DNA reads TGTGCCAGCAGCTCACAGGGTTACAATGAGCAGTTCTTC. Amino acid sequence: CASSSQGYNEQFF.

The chain couples TRBV30 to TRBJ2-3; D is perhaps TRBD1 (5 bases). Trimming pared 6 bases from V and 2 bases from J, leaving 12 bases between. This CDR3 spans 13 amino acids. The germline V gene encodes CDR1 GTSNPN and CDR2 SVGIG (reference sequence). CDR3 sequence: CACYRWLTDTQYF. The CDR3 nucleotides read TGTGCCTGTTACAGGTGGCTCACAGATACGCAGTATTTT.

The chain couples TRBV6-5 to TRBJ2-3; 11 bases line up with TRBD2. Germline trimming cut 5 bases from V and 2 bases from J; bases unmatched to any gene: 3. Germline V gene data show CDR1 as MNHEY and CDR2 as SVGAGI. This CDR3 has 15 residues. The CDR3 region is CASSPSGGYTDTQYF. For the CDR3, the DNA is TGTGCCAGCAGTCCTAGCGGGGGGTACACAGATACGCAGTATTTT.

About this clone itself: Other nucleotide sequences in the sample specify the same CDR3. The V gene is TRBV7-6, the J gene TRBJ1-4; D gene ambiguous. Germline CDR1 is SGHVS and CDR2 is FNYEAQ. There are 16 residues in the CDR3. Trimming removed 5 bases from V and 5 bases from J, with 18 bases in between. CDR3 sequence: CASSPGGFLSNEKLFF. The CDR3 region has the DNA TGTGCCAGCAGCCCAGGCGGGTTTCTGTCGAATGAAAAACTGTTTTTT.

The chain joins TRBV7-3 to TRBJ2-1; TRBD2 is a possible D gene (7 bases). Trimming took off 5 bases at V and 6 bases at J, with 17 bases between the two ends. The CDR3 loop spans 15 amino acids. Germline lookup yields CDR1 SGHTA and CDR2 FQGTGA. The CDR3 is CASSPLGGALNEQFF. DNA for the CDR3: TGTGCCAGCAGCCCCTTGGGGGGGGCGCTCAATGAGCAGTTCTTC.

The chain links TRBV18 to TRBJ1-1, with D perhaps matching TRBD1 (6 bases). This CDR3 comprises 17 residues. Germline loops: CDR1 KGHSH, CDR2 LQKENI. V gave up 3 bases and J gave up 0 bases, with 17 bases separating them. CDR3 sequence reads: CASSPSPTGQMNTEAFF. CDR3 nucleotide sequence: TGTGCCAGCTCACCCTCCCCAACCGGACAGATGAACACTGAAGCTTTCTTT.

This chain uses TRBV11-2 with TRBJ1-1; D ambiguous. The CDR3 consists of 13 residues. Deletions cut 0 bases from V and 7 bases from J, with 9 bases between. CDR1 SGHAT and CDR2 FQNNGV come from the germline V gene. The CDR3 DNA reads TGTGCCAGCAGCTTAGATAGAACGGTTGAAGCTTTCTTT. This encodes CASSLDRTVEAFF.

The chain carries TRBV18 and TRBJ2-7, with 8 bases matching TRBD1. This CDR3 spans 15 amino acids. After removal of 3 bases from V and 6 bases from J, the junction contained 10 bases not matched to a gene. The germline CDR1 and CDR2 sequences are KGHSH and LQKENI. The CDR3 here is CASSPDNRGSSEQYF. The CDR3 DNA follows: TGTGCCAGCTCACCTGATAACAGGGGGTCTTCCGAGCAGTACTTC. Combining the CDR3 with reference TRBV18 and TRBJ2-7 gives the whole variable domain NAGVMQNPRHLVRRRGQEARLRCSPMKGHSHVYWYRQLPEEGLKFMVYLQKENIIDESGMPKERFSAEFPKEGPSILRIQQVVRGDSAAYFCASSPDNRGSSEQYFGPGTRLTVT.

The V and J genes are TRBV7-2 and TRBJ2-7; 9 positions match TRBD2. This CDR3 region has 13 residues. Germline loops: CDR1 SGHTA, CDR2 FQGNSA. V trimming: 5 bases; J trimming: 11 bases; junction bases outside the gene matches: 10. CDR3 in DNA: TGTGCCAGCAGCCCAGAACGGGCGGGAGGGAAGTACTTC. Translating it yields CASSPERAGGKYF.

The J gene is TRBJ1-2, the V gene TRBV6-6; TRBD1 might be the D (6 bases). The CDR3 is 15 amino acids. The V gene lost 3 bases and the J gene lost 1 base, with 12 bases spanning the gap. The germline V gene has CDR1 MNHNY and CDR2 SVGAGI (reference sequence). The CDR3, as DNA: TGTGCCAGCAGTTATAGGGTACAGGGTAACTATGGCTACACCTTC. It codes for CASSYRVQGNYGYTF.

V is TRBV6-4 and J is TRBJ1-2; D unresolved. V was cut by 4 bases and J by 4 bases, with 16 bases left in between. The CDR3 is 15 amino acids. Germline V gives CDR1 MRHNA, CDR2 SNTAGT. DNA of the CDR3: TGTGCCAGCAGTGCCACAAGTGTCGCGGGCTATGGCTACACCTTC. It yields the protein CASSATSVAGYGYTF.

J is TRBJ1-2 and V is TRBV6-6, with D possibly being TRBD1 (5 bases). V was clipped by 6 bases and J by 4 bases, with 12 bases between them. The CDR3 spans 13 residues. Germline CDR1 is MNHNY and CDR2 is SVGAGI (reference sequence). This CDR3 is CASRGLELYGYTF. CDR3 coding DNA: TGTGCCAGCAGGGGGCTGGAACTCTATGGCTACACCTTC.

This clone was seen only once. This rearrangement joins TRBV5-4 to TRBJ1-2; D may be TRBD1 (5 bases). The germline CDR1 and CDR2 sequences are SGHNT and YYREEE (reference sequence). The CDR3 is 14 residues long. V gave up 2 bases and J gave up 3 bases, with 11 bases separating them. The CDR3 loop is CASSFLGRDYGYTF. DNA for the CDR3: TGTGCCAGCAGCTTCCTGGGCAGGGACTATGGCTACACCTTC.

The chain uses TRBV2 and TRBJ1-1; perhaps TRBD1 as D (5 bases). The V and J ends lost 6 bases and 4 bases respectively, with 12 bases between them. The germline CDR1 and CDR2 sequences are SNHLY and FYNNEI. This CDR3 has 13 residues. The CDR3 loop is CASRRFDSTEAFF. CDR3 in DNA: TGTGCCAGCAGGAGATTCGACAGCACTGAAGCTTTCTTT.